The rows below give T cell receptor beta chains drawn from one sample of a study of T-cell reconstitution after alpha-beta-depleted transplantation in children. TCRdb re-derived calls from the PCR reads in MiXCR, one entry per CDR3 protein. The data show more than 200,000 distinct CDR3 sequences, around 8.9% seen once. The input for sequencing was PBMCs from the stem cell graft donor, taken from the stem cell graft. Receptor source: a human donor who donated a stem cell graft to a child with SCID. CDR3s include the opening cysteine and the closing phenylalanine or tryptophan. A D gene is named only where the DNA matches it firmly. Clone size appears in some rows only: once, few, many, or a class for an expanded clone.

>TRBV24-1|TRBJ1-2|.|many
CATSDPRSGGYTF
TGTGCCACCAGTGATCCGCGTTCGGGTGGCTACACCTTC
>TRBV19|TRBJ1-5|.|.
CATTDRNLQHF
TGTGCCACCACGGACAGAAACCTACAGCATTTT
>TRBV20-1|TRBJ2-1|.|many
CSASSQGNEQFF
TGCAGTGCTAGTTCCCAAGGGAATGAGCAGTTCTTC
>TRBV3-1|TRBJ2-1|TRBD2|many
CASSQDGLAGGPSSYNEQFF
TGTGCCAGCAGCCAAGATGGGCTAGCGGGGGGCCCAAGCTCCTACAATGAGCAGTTCTTC
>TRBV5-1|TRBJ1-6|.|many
CASSLRVESPLHF
TGCGCCAGCAGCCTCAGGGTCGAGTCACCCCTCCACTTT
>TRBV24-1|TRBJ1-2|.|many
CATSDLPSRASSGGYTF
TGTGCCACCAGTGATTTACCATCGAGGGCCAGTAGTGGCGGCTACACCTTC
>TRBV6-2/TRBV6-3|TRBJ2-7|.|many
CASSSLDVAYEQYF
TGTGCCAGCAGCTCCTTGGACGTAGCCTACGAGCAGTACTTC
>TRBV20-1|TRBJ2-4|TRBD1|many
CSARPGTGAKNIQYF
TGCAGTGCTAGACCCGGGACAGGGGCCAAAAACATTCAGTACTTC
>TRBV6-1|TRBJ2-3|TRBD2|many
CASSRGSGGATDTQYF
TGTGCCAGCAGCCGGGGCAGCGGGGGGGCCACAGATACGCAGTATTTT
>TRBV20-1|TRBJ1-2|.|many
CQPGANYGYTF
TGCCAACCGGGAGCTAACTATGGCTACACCTTC
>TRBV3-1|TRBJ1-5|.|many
CASSQQLNQPQHF
TGTGCCAGCAGCCAGCAACTCAATCAGCCCCAGCATTTT
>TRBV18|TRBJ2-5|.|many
CASSPASAEETQYF
TGTGCCAGCTCACCAGCGTCTGCAGAAGAGACCCAGTACTTC
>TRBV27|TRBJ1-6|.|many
CASSLYYGDPLNSPLHF
TGTGCCAGCAGTTTATACTACGGGGACCCCCTTAATTCACCCCTCCACTTT
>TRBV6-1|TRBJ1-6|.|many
CASSEGSGYNSPLHF
TGTGCCAGCAGTGAAGGGTCAGGATATAATTCACCCCTCCACTTT
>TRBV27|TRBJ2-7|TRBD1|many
CATGQDTYEQYF
TGTGCCACGGGACAGGATACCTACGAGCAGTACTTC
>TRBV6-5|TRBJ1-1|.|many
CASSYTGQRNTEAFF
TGTGCCAGCAGTTATACTGGACAGCGGAACACTGAAGCTTTCTTT
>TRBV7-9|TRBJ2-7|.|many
CASSLVPQGGNHEQYF
TGTGCCAGCAGCTTAGTCCCCCAAGGGGGAAACCACGAGCAGTACTTC
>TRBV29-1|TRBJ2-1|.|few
CSVSIRDGFYNEQFF
TGCAGCGTTAGTATCCGGGACGGATTCTACAATGAGCAGTTCTTC
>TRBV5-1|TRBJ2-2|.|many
CASRRGAPGELFF
TGCGCCAGCAGGCGGGGCGCACCCGGGGAGCTGTTTTTT
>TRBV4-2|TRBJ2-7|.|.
CASSPGDYCEQYF
TGTGCCAGCAGCCCCGGGGATTACTGCGAGCAGTACTTC
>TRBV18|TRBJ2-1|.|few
CASSPDRLTYNEQFF
TGTGCCAGCTCACCAGACAGGCTTACCTACAATGAGCAGTTCTTC
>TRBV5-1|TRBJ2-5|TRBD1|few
CASSNTGGVETQYF
TGCGCCAGCAGCAACACAGGGGGTGTAGAGACCCAGTACTTC
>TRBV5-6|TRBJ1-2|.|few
CASSHTNRDSWGYTF
TGTGCCAGCAGCCACACCAATCGAGACAGCTGGGGCTACACCTTC
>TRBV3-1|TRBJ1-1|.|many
CASSQEENRGNVEAFF
TGTGCCAGCAGCCAAGAAGAGAATAGGGGTAATGTTGAAGCTTTCTTT
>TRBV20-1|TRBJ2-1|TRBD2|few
CSALPGLGWNEQFF
TGCAGTGCTCTTCCGGGACTAGGATGGAATGAGCAGTTCTTC
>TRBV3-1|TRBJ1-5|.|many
CASSQGRGNQPQHF
TGTGCCAGCAGCCAAGGAAGAGGCAATCAGCCCCAGCATTTT
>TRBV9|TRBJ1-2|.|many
CASSVGDGYGYTF
TGTGCCAGCAGCGTAGGGGACGGCTATGGCTACACCTTC